A selection of T cell receptor beta chains follows, all from one sample in a study of memory CD4+ T cells and cytomegalovirus serostatus. The method was immunoSEQ multiplex PCR; TCRdb's version includes in-frame clones alone and lacks a portion of them. Found here are approximately 61,000 clones, around 82% of them singletons; the top ten hold approximately 0.53%. Sequenced material: memory CD4+ T cells from blood. Receptors originate from an adult in good health and CMV-seronegative. Some clones in this sample may be carry-over from other donors' samples. CDR3s include the opening cysteine and the closing phenylalanine or tryptophan. A D gene is named only where the DNA matches it firmly. A clone size is listed for some rows: how often the clone was seen (once, few, many), or a class if it is expanded.

size	J	V	D	CDR3	DNA
NA	TRBJ2-3	TRBV30	NA	CAWSVGYTGARTDTQYF	TGTGCCTGGAGCGTAGGGTATACGGGGGCCCGCACAGATACGCAGTATTTT
NA	TRBJ2-1	TRBV18	TRBD2	CASSPGLVSYNEQFF	TGTGCCAGCTCACCAGGACTAGTCAGCTACAATGAGCAGTTCTTC
NA	TRBJ2-5	TRBV7-8	NA	CASSLSFVQGRRKTQYF	TGTGCCAGCAGCTTAAGTTTTGTCCAGGGGAGGAGGAAGACCCAGTACTTC
NA	TRBJ2-7	TRBV5-1	NA	CASRGQGISYEQYF	TGCGCCAGCAGAGGCCAGGGCATTTCCTACGAGCAGTACTTC
NA	TRBJ1-1	TRBV7-9	NA	CASSLVFRGRYEAFF	TGTGCCAGCAGCTTAGTATTTCGGGGAAGGTATGAAGCTTTCTTT
once	TRBJ1-1	TRBV18	TRBD1	CASSEGTGGNTEAFF	TGTGCCAGCTCAGAGGGGACAGGGGGCAATACTGAAGCTTTCTTT
NA	TRBJ1-3	TRBV10-3	NA	CAISGVAGNTIYF	TGTGCCATCAGTGGGGTAGCTGGAAACACCATATATTTT
NA	TRBJ1-4	TRBV4-1	NA	CASSQRPQATNEKLFF	TGCGCCAGCAGCCAAAGACCCCAGGCAACTAATGAAAAACTGTTTTTT
few	TRBJ2-4	TRBV5-1	NA	CASTPLNTGALAKNIQYF	TGCGCCAGCACCCCCTTGAATACAGGAGCGTTAGCCAAAAACATTCAGTACTTC
NA	TRBJ2-3	TRBV5-1	NA	CASSFRGARTDTQYF	TGCGCCAGCAGCTTTCGGGGGGCAAGAACAGATACGCAGTATTTT
NA	TRBJ1-6	TRBV4-1	TRBD1	CASSPPAGQTNSPLHF	TGCGCCAGCAGCCCGCCAGCGGGACAGACGAATTCACCCCTCCACTTT
few	TRBJ1-1	TRBV29-1	TRBD1	CSVDSGTGNTEAFF	TGCAGCGTTGATTCGGGGACAGGGAACACTGAAGCTTTCTTT
NA	TRBJ2-1	TRBV28	NA	CASSLPQGWVNEQFF	TGTGCCAGCAGTCTTCCACAGGGTTGGGTCAATGAGCAGTTCTTC
NA	TRBJ2-1	TRBV5-1	NA	CASSPVGETYNEQFF	TGCGCCAGCAGCCCTGTAGGTGAGACCTACAATGAGCAGTTCTTC
few	TRBJ1-1	TRBV27	NA	CASSLKGMNTEAFF	TGTGCCAGCAGTTTAAAGGGGATGAACACTGAAGCTTTCTTT
few	TRBJ1-6	TRBV4-1	NA	CASSLTRSILNSPLHF	TGCGCCAGCAGCCTGACTCGCTCAATCCTTAATTCACCCCTCCACTTT
few	TRBJ2-1	TRBV7-3	TRBD2	CASSARLAGGPHEQFF	TGTGCCAGCAGCGCCCGACTAGCGGGAGGGCCCCATGAGCAGTTCTTC
NA	TRBJ1-2	TRBV2	TRBD1	CASSLGQGYGYTF	TGTGCCAGCAGTTTGGGACAGGGATATGGCTACACCTTC
NA	TRBJ1-6	TRBV30	NA	CAGLLDRSSPLHF	TGTGCCGGATTACTCGACAGATCCTCACCCCTCCACTTT
NA	TRBJ2-7	TRBV28	TRBD1	CASIGTGLYEQYF	TGTGCCAGCATTGGGACAGGGCTCTACGAGCAGTACTTC
few	TRBJ1-2	TRBV11-2	NA	CASSLGSYGYTF	TGTGCCAGCAGCTTAGGTAGCTATGGCTACACCTTC
NA	TRBJ2-1	TRBV28	TRBD2	CASSEVSGSNYNEQFF	TGTGCCAGCAGTGAGGTTAGCGGGAGTAATTACAATGAGCAGTTCTTC
few	TRBJ2-7	TRBV27	NA	CASRLSGSNEQYF	TGTGCCAGCCGCCTCTCGGGGTCCAACGAGCAGTACTTC